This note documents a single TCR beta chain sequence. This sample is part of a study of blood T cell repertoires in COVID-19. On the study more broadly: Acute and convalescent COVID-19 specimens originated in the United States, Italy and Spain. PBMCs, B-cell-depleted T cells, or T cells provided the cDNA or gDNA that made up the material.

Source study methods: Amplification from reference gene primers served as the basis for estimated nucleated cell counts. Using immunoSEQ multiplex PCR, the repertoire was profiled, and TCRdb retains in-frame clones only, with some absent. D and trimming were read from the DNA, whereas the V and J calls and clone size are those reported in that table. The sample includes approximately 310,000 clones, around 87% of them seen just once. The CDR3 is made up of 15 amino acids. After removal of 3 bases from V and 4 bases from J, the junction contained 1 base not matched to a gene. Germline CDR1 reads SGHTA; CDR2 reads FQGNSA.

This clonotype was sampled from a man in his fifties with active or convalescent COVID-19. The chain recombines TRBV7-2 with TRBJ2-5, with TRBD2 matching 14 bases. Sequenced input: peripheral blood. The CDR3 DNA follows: TGTGCCAGCAGCTTGACTAGCGGGAGGGGAGAGACCCAGTACTTC. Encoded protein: CASSLTSGRGETQYF.